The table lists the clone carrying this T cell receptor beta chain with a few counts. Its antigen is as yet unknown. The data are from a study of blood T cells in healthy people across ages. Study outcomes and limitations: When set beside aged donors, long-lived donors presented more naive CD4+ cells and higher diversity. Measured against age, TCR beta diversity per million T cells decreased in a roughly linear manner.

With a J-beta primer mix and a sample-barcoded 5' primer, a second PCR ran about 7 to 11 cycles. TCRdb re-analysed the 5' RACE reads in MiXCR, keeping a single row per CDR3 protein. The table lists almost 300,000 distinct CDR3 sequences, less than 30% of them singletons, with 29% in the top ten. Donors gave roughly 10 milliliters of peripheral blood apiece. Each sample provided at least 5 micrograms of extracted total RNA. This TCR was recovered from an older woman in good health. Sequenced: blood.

The CDR3 DNA sequence: TGTGCCAGCTATCGGGCCAAGGTCGGTTCACCCCTCCACTTT. Translating it yields CASYRAKVGSPLHF. The chain has TRBV6-5 and TRBJ1-6; D call uncertain. The CDR3 runs to 14 residues. The germline V gene has CDR1 MNHEY and CDR2 SVGAGI. Trimming pared 8 bases from V and 9 bases from J, leaving 17 bases between.